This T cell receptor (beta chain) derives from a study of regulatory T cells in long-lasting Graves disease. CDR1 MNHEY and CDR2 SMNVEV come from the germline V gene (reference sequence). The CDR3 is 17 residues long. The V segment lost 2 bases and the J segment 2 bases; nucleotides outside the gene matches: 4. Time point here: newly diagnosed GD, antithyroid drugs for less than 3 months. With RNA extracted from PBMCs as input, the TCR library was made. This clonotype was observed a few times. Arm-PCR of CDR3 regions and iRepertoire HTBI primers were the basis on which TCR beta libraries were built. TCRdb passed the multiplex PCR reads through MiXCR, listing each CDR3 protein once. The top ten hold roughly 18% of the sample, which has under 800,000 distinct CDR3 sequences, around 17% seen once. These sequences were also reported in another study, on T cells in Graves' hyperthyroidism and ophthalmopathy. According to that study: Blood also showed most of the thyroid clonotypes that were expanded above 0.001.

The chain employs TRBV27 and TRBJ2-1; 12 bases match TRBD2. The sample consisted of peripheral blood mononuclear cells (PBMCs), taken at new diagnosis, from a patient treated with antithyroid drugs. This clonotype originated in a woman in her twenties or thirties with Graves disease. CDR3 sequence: CASSLRLAGVPYNEQFF. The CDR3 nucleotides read TGTGCCAGCAGTTTAAGACTAGCGGGAGTTCCCTACAATGAGCAGTTCTTC.